The 27 T cell receptor beta chains below all came from one sample that was sequenced in a study of control samples from healthy donors and cancer patients. Clones were read by immunoSEQ multiplex PCR, and TCRdb kept only the in-frame ones, dropping some. The sample has about 130,000 clones, around 93% seen once; the top ten hold 2% to 2.5%. Material for sequencing was blood. These receptor sequences come from a woman aged 50 to 65 in good health.

The chain has TRBV27 and TRBJ2-1; no reliable D call. The CDR3 loop spans 18 amino acids. Germline CDR1 MNHEY, CDR2 SMNVEV (reference sequence). V was clipped by 3 bases and J by 2 bases, with 20 bases between them. The CDR3 region has the DNA TGTGCCAGCAGTTTTCTGGTCCTCGGCAGGACGCCCTACAATGAGCAGTTCTTC. This encodes CASSFLVLGRTPYNEQFF.

As DNA, the CDR3 is TGCGCCAGCAGCCGTCGCGAACCTCGAGCTAATGAAAAACTGTTTTTT. Protein: CASSRREPRANEKLFF. The chain recombines TRBV5-1 with TRBJ1-4; D unresolved. The CDR3 spans 16 residues. Looked up from germline, CDR1 is SGHRS and CDR2 is YFSETQ. V was cut by 4 bases and J by 3 bases, with 16 bases left in between.

J is TRBJ2-5 and V is TRBV10-3; 11 bases fit TRBD2. V lost 6 bases, J lost 1 base, and 10 bases stayed unmatched. Germline CDR1 ENHRY, CDR2 SYGVKD. This CDR3 comprises 17 residues. In nucleotides, the CDR3 is TGTGCCATCAGCCTAACCCTACTAGCGGGGGCCCAAGAGACCCAGTACTTC. This gives the protein CAISLTLLAGAQETQYF.

The V and J genes are TRBV28 and TRBJ1-2; a weak D match, TRBD1 (5 bases). Germline loops: CDR1 MDHEN, CDR2 SYDVKM. The V gene lost 3 bases and the J gene lost 5 bases, with 25 bases spanning the gap. CDR3 length: 18 amino acids. The CDR3 DNA follows: TGTGCCAGCAGTTTCACCCCCAGGGAGATCGGGACGGTTTATGGCTACACCTTC. This translates into CASSFTPREIGTVYGYTF.

The rearrangement links TRBV28 to TRBJ1-1; D is ambiguous. There are 12 residues in the CDR3. Trimming took off 3 bases at V and 4 bases at J, with 6 bases between the two ends. Germline V gene data show CDR1 as MDHEN and CDR2 as SYDVKM. The CDR3 DNA is TGTGCCAGCAGTTTTGCGCTCACTGAAGCTTTCTTT. Translation gives CASSFALTEAFF. Complete variable domain (other parts from reference TRBV28 and TRBJ1-1): DVKVTQSSRYLVKRTGEKVFLECVQDMDHENMFWYRQDPGLGLRLIYFSYDVKMKEKGDIPEGYSVSREKKERFSLILESASTNQTSMYLCASSFALTEAFFGQGTRLTVV.

The rearrangement uses TRBV27 and TRBJ2-7; TRBD2 is a possible D gene (6 bases). Per the germline V gene, CDR1 is MNHEY and CDR2 is SMNVEV (reference sequence). V was cut by 10 bases and J by 3 bases, with 16 bases left in between. This CDR3 has 13 amino acids. The CDR3 reads CANLRDLHYEQYF. In nucleotides, the CDR3 is TGTGCCAACCTCCGGGACTTACACTACGAGCAGTACTTC.

This clone is a singleton in its sample. The chain has TRBV6-2 or TRBV6-3 and TRBJ1-4; D gene ambiguous. Germline V gene sequence: CDR1 MNHEY, CDR2 SVGEGT. V lost 2 bases, J lost 0 bases, and 4 bases lay in between. The CDR3 runs 14 residues. CDR3 loop: CASSYHATNEKLFF. In DNA form, the CDR3 reads TGTGCCAGCAGTTACCATGCAACTAATGAAAAACTGTTTTTT.

This clone was detected once. The chain links TRBV6-5 to TRBJ1-5; possibly TRBD1 for D (5 bases). V shed 5 bases and J shed 4 bases, with 12 bases lying between them. CDR1 MNHEY and CDR2 SVGAGI come from the germline V gene. The CDR3 length is 14 residues. CDR3 sequence: CASSPGLANQPQHF. Here the CDR3 DNA reads TGTGCCAGCAGTCCAGGGCTCGCGAATCAGCCCCAGCATTTT.

The chain is built from TRBV27 and TRBJ2-5, with unresolved D. With 5 bases removed from V and 0 bases from J, the gap between germline ends came to 7 bases. CDR3 size: 13 residues. The V gene's germline CDR1 is MNHEY and CDR2 SMNVEV (reference sequence). Written as DNA, the CDR3 is TGTGCCAGCAGTCGCAGCTACCAAGAGACCCAGTACTTC. Its translation: CASSRSYQETQYF.

CDR3 sequence reads: CASSLSRAITDTQYF. CDR3 coding DNA: TGTGCCAGCAGTTTATCGAGGGCTATCACAGATACGCAGTATTTT. The chain employs TRBV27 and TRBJ2-3, with D possibly TRBD2 on 5 matching bases. The CDR3 loop spans 15 amino acids. From germline, CDR1 is MNHEY and CDR2 SMNVEV (reference sequence). V was pared by 0 bases and J by 2 bases, with 9 bases between.

This clone came up a few times. V and J are TRBV3-1 (or the pseudogene TRBV3-2) and TRBJ1-1, with D possibly TRBD1 on 5 matching bases. This CDR3 has 13 residues. Germline loops: CDR1 LGHDT, CDR2 YNNKEL (reference sequence). Trimming shortened V by 4 bases and J by 0 bases, and 6 bases separated the two germline ends. CDR3 residues: CASSPTVNTEAFF. CDR3 DNA: TGTGCCAGCAGCCCGACAGTGAACACTGAAGCTTTCTTT.

The rearrangement links TRBV3-1 (or the pseudogene TRBV3-2) to TRBJ1-5, with D possibly matching TRBD1 (5 bases). Looked up from germline, CDR1 is LGHDT and CDR2 is YNNKEL (reference sequence). Trimming left V 4 bases short and J 6 bases short, with 10 bases between. The CDR3 is 13 amino acids. The DNA of the CDR3 is TGTGCCAGCAGCCTTGCGGGGGGTCAGCCCCAGCATTTT. This encodes CASSLAGGQPQHF.

The chain recombines TRBV2 with TRBJ1-2; 8 bases align to TRBD1. Germline V CDR1 and CDR2: SNHLY, FYNNEI. This CDR3 contains 14 residues. V was clipped by 7 bases and J by 1 base; unmatched bases: 5. The CDR3 sequence: CASTGTGRNYGYTF. CDR3 coding DNA: TGTGCCAGCACCGGGACAGGCCGTAACTATGGCTACACCTTC.

This rearrangement joins TRBV5-1 to TRBJ2-6, with a possible D match to TRBD1 (5 bases). The germline V gene has CDR1 SGHRS and CDR2 YFSETQ. The CDR3 spans 18 residues. V gave up 4 bases and J gave up 0 bases, with 17 bases separating them. DNA of the CDR3: TGCGCCAGCAGCCAGTACAGATCTGGGGCCTCTGGGGCCAACGTCCTGACTTTC. Protein: CASSQYRSGASGANVLTF.

The V gene is TRBV2, the J gene TRBJ1-1; D gene ambiguous. The CDR3 has 14 amino acids. Germline-derived CDR1 and CDR2 are SNHLY and FYNNEI. Deletions cut 1 base from V and 7 bases from J, with 13 bases between. The CDR3 DNA reads as TGTGCCAGCAGTGAAGAAGTGGTCCTGAGTGAAGCTTTCTTT. Protein sequence: CASSEEVVLSEAFF.

As regards this clone: One junction end does not reproduce the germline sequence, and a read error may be involved. The V and J genes are TRBV5-1 and TRBJ2-1; D is perhaps TRBD2 (6 bases). Per germline, CDR1 SGHRS and CDR2 YFSETQ. The CDR3 is 15 residues long. The CDR3 reads CASSLWGESYNGQFF. CDR3 nucleotide sequence: TGCGCCAGCAGCTTGTGGGGGGAATCCTACAATGGGCAGTTCTTC.

This clone was recorded once. The chain employs TRBV2 and TRBJ1-2, with TRBD1 identical over 7 bases. The CDR3 contains 13 residues. V shed 6 bases and J 5 bases; nucleotides not matched to a gene: 6. Germline values: CDR1 SNHLY, CDR2 FYNNEI. CDR3 in DNA: TGTGCCAGCAGGGGGACAGTAAGTTATGGCTACACCTTC. It specifies CASRGTVSYGYTF.

CDR3 sequence: CASGSTSGIAETQYF. CDR3 bases: TGTGCCAGCGGCTCTACTAGCGGGATCGCGGAGACCCAGTACTTC. The chain couples TRBV7-9 to TRBJ2-5, with 10 nucleotides matching TRBD2. Germline V gene lookup returns CDR1 SEHNR and CDR2 FQNEAQ (reference sequence). After removal of 8 bases from V and 5 bases from J, the junction contained 11 bases not matched to a gene. The CDR3 loop spans 15 amino acids. The variable domain in full, completed from reference TRBV7-9 and TRBJ2-5, reads DTGVSQNPRHKITKRGQNVTFRCDPISEHNRLYWYRQTLGQGPEFLTYFQNEAQLEKSRLLSDRFSAERPKGSFSTLEIQRTEQGDSAMYLCASGSTSGIAETQYFGPGTRLLVL.

The rearrangement joins TRBV6-1 to TRBJ1-2; unclear D gene. CDR1 is MNHNS, CDR2 SASEGT, per germline. The ends were cut back, 3 bases at V and 2 bases at J, with 7 bases in the middle. This CDR3 has 13 amino acids. In DNA, the CDR3 is TGTGCCAGCAGTGACGGAATAAACTATGGCTACACCTTC. Its translation is CASSDGINYGYTF.

The J gene is TRBJ1-2, the V gene TRBV6-5, with TRBD1 identical over 10 bases. The CDR3 is made up of 12 amino acids. Germline V gene data show CDR1 as MNHEY and CDR2 as SVGAGI. V shed 6 bases and J 7 bases; nucleotides not matched to a gene: 2. In DNA, the CDR3 is TGTGCCAGCAGAGGGACAGGGGTTGGCTACACCTTC. Amino acid sequence: CASRGTGVGYTF.

The genes are TRBV7-8 and TRBJ2-7; D gene uncertain. CDR1 is SGHVS and CDR2 is FQNEAQ in the germline V gene. V was shortened by 1 base and J by 3 bases, with 25 bases between the two germline ends. The length of the CDR3 is 19 residues. The CDR3 nucleotides read TGTGCCAGCAGCTTAGATTTTGGGCTACAAACCGCCCCAGACTACGAGCAGTACTTC. Translating it yields CASSLDFGLQTAPDYEQYF. The full variable domain, rest sourced from reference TRBV7-8 and TRBJ2-7, is GAGVSQSPRYKVAKRGQDVALRCDPISGHVSLFWYQQALGQGPEFLTYFQNEAQLDKSGLPSDRFFAERPEGSVSTLKIQRTQQEDSAVYLCASSLDFGLQTAPDYEQYFGPGTRLTVT.

This sequence joins TRBV5-6 and TRBJ2-1, with 7 nucleotides matching TRBD2. The CDR3 is made up of 12 amino acids. Per the germline V gene, CDR1 is SGHDT and CDR2 is YYEEEE. V dropped 4 bases and J dropped 9; count of bases not matched to a gene: 4. CDR3 loop: CASSATSIEQFF. The CDR3 DNA is TGTGCCAGCAGCGCGACTAGCATTGAGCAGTTCTTC.

The chain has TRBV29-1 and TRBJ2-1; TRBD2 might be the D (5 bases). This CDR3 region has 12 residues. Trimming stripped 4 bases from V and 6 bases from J, with 10 bases between. Germline lookup yields CDR1 SQVTM and CDR2 ANQGSEA. The CDR3 DNA is TGCAGCGTTGGAAATGCGGGCAATGAGCAGTTCTTC. This encodes CSVGNAGNEQFF.

The chain joins TRBV14 to TRBJ2-7; TRBD1 agrees at 8 bases. The CDR3 runs 13 residues. The V gene end was trimmed by 6 bases and the J gene end by 7 bases; junction bases not matched to a gene: 8. Germline loops: CDR1 SGHDN, CDR2 FVKESK. The CDR3 DNA sequence: TGTGCCAGCAGTCTACAGGGGGTTGGTGAGCAGTACTTC. Protein: CASSLQGVGEQYF.

This CDR3 is CASSAQTLGKDYGYTF. CDR3 sequence (DNA): TGTGCCAGCAGTGCCCAGACCCTGGGCAAGGACTATGGCTACACCTTC. The chain employs TRBV28 and TRBJ1-2; D ambiguous. Germline V gene data show CDR1 as MDHEN and CDR2 as SYDVKM. V lost 5 bases to trimming and J lost 3 bases, with 19 bases between them. The CDR3 loop spans 16 amino acids.

The gene calls are TRBV27 and TRBJ2-1; the D gene is possibly TRBD2 (5 bases). Trimming cost V 6 bases and J 2 bases, with 14 bases left between them. This CDR3 is built from 15 residues. CDR1 and CDR2 (germline): MNHEY, SMNVEV (reference sequence). CDR3 in amino acids: CASRPGGLAYNEQFF. CDR3 bases: TGTGCCAGCAGGCCCGGCGGGCTGGCCTACAATGAGCAGTTCTTC.

The rearrangement links TRBV6-2 or TRBV6-3 to TRBJ2-1; D might be TRBD2 (5 bases). This CDR3 is 16 amino acids long. V lost 2 bases and J lost 4, with 15 bases in between. Germline V gene data show CDR1 as MNHEY and CDR2 as SVGEGT. The CDR3 DNA follows: TGTGCCAGCAGTTACCCCCGACCGAGGGAGTACAATGAGCAGTTCTTC. Its protein product is CASSYPRPREYNEQFF.